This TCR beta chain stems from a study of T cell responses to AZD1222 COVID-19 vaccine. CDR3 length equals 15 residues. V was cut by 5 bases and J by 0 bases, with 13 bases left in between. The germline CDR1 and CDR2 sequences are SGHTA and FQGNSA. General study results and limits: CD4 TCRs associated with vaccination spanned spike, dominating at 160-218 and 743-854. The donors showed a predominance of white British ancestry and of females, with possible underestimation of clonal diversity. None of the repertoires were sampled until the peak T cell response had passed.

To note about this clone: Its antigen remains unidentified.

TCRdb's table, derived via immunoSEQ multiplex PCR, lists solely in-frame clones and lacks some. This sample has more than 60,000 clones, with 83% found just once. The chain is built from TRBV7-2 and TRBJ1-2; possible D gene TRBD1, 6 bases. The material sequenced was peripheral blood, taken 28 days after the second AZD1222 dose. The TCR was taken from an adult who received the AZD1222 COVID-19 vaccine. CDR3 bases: TGTGCCAGCAGCCCATCCGGGACACCTAACTATGGCTACACCTTC. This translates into CASSPSGTPNYGYTF.